This section outlines one T cell receptor (beta chain) sequence together with its context. Read sequence stops 3 residues before the CDR3 end, and the germline J gene provides the missing end. This entry is derived from a study of T cells in women clearing cervical HPV infection. The overall study: Case blood was drawn a median approximately 160 days after lesion detection.

The germline V gene has CDR1 GTSNPN and CDR2 SVGIG (reference sequence). The CDR3 is 13 amino acids. The protocol was immunoSEQ multiplex PCR, while the TCRdb copy is restricted to in-frame clones and leaves out a portion. The sample data list over 30,000 clones. This clonotype originated in a woman aged 18 to 75 with a cervical HPV16 infection that either progressed to CIN3+ or cleared (not recorded which). The sample taken for sequencing was blood buffy coat. The chain employs TRBV30 and TRBJ1-2; D possibly corresponds to TRBD1 (5 bases). The chain's CDR3 is CAWSVSQGSDYTF. CDR3 bases read: TGTGCCTGGAGTGTTTCGCAGGGATCGGAC. The full variable domain, in which reference TRBV30 and TRBJ1-2 provide the parts outside the CDR3, is SQTIHQWPATLVQPVGSPLSLECTVEGTSNPNLYWYRQAAGRGLQLLFYSVGIGQISSEVPQNLSASRPQDRQFILSSKKLLLSDSGFYLCAWSVSQGSDYTFGSGTRLTVV.